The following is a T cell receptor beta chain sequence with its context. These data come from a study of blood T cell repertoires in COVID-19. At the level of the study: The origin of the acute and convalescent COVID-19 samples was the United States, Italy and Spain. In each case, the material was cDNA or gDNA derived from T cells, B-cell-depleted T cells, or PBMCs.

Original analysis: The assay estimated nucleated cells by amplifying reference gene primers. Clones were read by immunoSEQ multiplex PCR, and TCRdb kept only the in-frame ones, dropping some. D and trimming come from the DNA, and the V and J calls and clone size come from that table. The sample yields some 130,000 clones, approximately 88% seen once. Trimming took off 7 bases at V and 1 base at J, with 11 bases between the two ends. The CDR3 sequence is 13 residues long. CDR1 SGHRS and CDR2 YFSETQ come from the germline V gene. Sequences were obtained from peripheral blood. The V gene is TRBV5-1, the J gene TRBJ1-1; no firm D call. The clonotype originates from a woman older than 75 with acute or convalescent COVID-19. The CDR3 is CASRGGWNTEAFF. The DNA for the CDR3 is TGCGCCAGCCGTGGCGGCTGGAACACTGAAGCTTTCTTT.